This entry describes one T cell receptor beta chain. In this sample, this clone turned up a few times. Its antigen remains unidentified. Per-nucleotide qualities are absent, and no much larger clonotype sits a single base away. Germline trimming: 4 bases from V, 6 bases from J; junction bases outside gene matches: 4. The CDR3 holds 13 amino acids from the cysteine to the phenylalanine. Only the CDR3 DNA stays, 39 bases, in frame from base 1. Sequences SGHRS (CDR1) and YFSETQ (CDR2) are obtained from the germline V gene. Libraries were prepared through the immunoSEQ multiplex PCR assay. The multiplex PCR relied on a mix of 60 forward primers for TCR Vbeta segments and 13 reverse primers for TCR Jbeta segments. The CDR3 region of rearranged TCR beta genes was amplified from genomic DNA by a multiplex PCR assay. The Illumina HiSeq System was used to sequence the amplified TCR beta libraries as 87-base-pair reads. Concerning the study's data processing: A later analysis counted tens of millions of unique TCR beta chains across the 666 repertoires, and around 9.9 million of these chains were shared by at least two donors. Raw reads were error-corrected and collapsed into unique sequences with a nearest-neighbor algorithm that merged closely related sequences to remove PCR and sequencing errors. To assign V, D and J gene segments, CDR3 sequences were aligned to IMGT reference sequences. For a sequence to be retained, a match of at least six nucleotides to both a V gene segment and a J gene segment was required. Rearrangements were called productive when the CDR3 lacked stop codons and stayed in frame with V and J; all others were non-productive. CDR3 was defined by IMGT convention, running from the second conserved V-encoded cysteine to the conserved J-encoded phenylalanine. Sequences without an unambiguous match to a single V gene segment were excluded from the earlier analysis of 450 to 750 of the donors. In an earlier analysis of roughly 600 of the donors, a V segment was called functional when productive rearrangements were above 56.7%, and segregating when the standard deviation between donors exceeded 5%. A statistical classification framework was built to diagnose cytomegalovirus status from the catalog of TCR beta chain sequences. V and J gene assignment, in a later analysis, came from comparing TCR nucleotide sequences with IMGT/GENE-DB human TR gene sequences. Using the TCRdist pipeline, a later analysis assigned CDR3 sequences along with most-parsimonious VDJ recombination scenarios. In a later analysis, every TCR beta chain was defined by the combination of its CDR3 amino acid sequence and its V-gene family, and reads without a unique V-gene family were dropped. In a later analysis, approximately 590 highly shared, low-generation-probability nucleotide sequences were removed to address suspected cross-contamination and a sequencing artifact. In a later analysis, a clonal expansion index was calculated for each public chain from normalized within-repertoire ranks of inferred template counts. Generation probabilities in a later analysis came from a VDJ recombination model fitted to out-of-frame rearrangements, and those results were checked against IGoR. In a later analysis, TCR-TCR, TCR-HLA and TCR-CMV co-occurrence was scored with hypergeometric tests, and a repertoire-size bias correction was applied to TCR pairs. A later analysis estimated false discovery rates by permuting HLA or CMV assignments 20 times. In a later analysis, co-occurring TCRs were grouped using DBSCAN, with TCRdist sequence similarity added in when clustering inside HLA-allele-positive subsets. For co-occurrence clustering, repertoires with fewer than 30,000 or more than 120,000 public chains were excluded, along with about five repertoires with anomalous nucleotide sharing. TCRdb limited this immuneACCESS table to in-frame rearrangements with V and J called. A share of clones is missing; checked studies link under half to unresolved V genes, and the rest is unexplained. D and trimming were read from the DNA, whereas the V and J calls and clone size are those reported in that table. A total of about 120,000 clones appear in this sample, roughly 15% of them only once. The ten largest clones take up over 1.5% of the sample.

The cohort consisted of approximately 690 healthy bone marrow donors. At the time of sampling, every cohort member was nominally healthy, though immune exposures that went unrecorded were likely present. The donor tested CMV seronegative and was one of the 352 seronegative cohort members. A peripheral blood sample was provided by each donor, and peripheral blood mononuclear cells were used for TCR beta sequencing. Genomic DNA extraction from the blood cell samples was performed with the Qiagen DNeasy Blood Extraction Kit. The sample comes from a study of cytomegalovirus exposure and HLA in healthy donors (TCRdb year 2017). About the full investigation: An earlier analysis of 550 to 700 of the donors reported roughly 300 Gb of sequence data and roughly 110 million unique TCR beta sequences from 150 million to 200 million T cells. An early release that covered several hundred HLA-typed donors contained about 300 gigabases of sequencing data and around 85 million unique TCR sequences. Among the roughly 390 genotyped donors, about 83% belonged to the genetic ancestry cluster associated with self-reported Caucasian donors. The study aimed to test whether signatures of past pathogen exposure could be identified by cataloging public T cell receptors. The T cell repertoires of 666 subjects were profiled by immunosequencing and related to cytomegalovirus serostatus. A separate validation cohort of more than 100 different subjects was used in addition to the approximately 610-subject first cohort. The study combined high-throughput TCR immunosequencing, statistical association of individual TCRs with disease status, and machine learning to predict cytomegalovirus infection status. A later analysis re-examined previously published TCR beta repertoires from more than 600 donors and added high-resolution HLA genotyping to investigate patterns of TCR occurrence. In the later analysis, no new phenotypic data were used to find candidate immune exposures; instead, reliance was placed on TCR beta sequences and their occurrence across donors. In an earlier analysis of 550 to 700 of the donors, high-throughput TCR beta sequencing was used to judge whether each TCR beta V gene segment behaved as functional or pseudogenic. Donor age, sex, ethnicity and CMV serostatus were compiled alongside the repertoire data. In a later genetic analysis, genome-wide SNP genotypes for about three fifths of the 666 donors were used, and that subset was treated as a discovery cohort. All discovery cohort repertoires had been generated on a single sequencing platform. Class I and class II HLA loci were covered by the typing at four-digit resolution. The number of donors typed differed by locus, with 629-630 for A, B, C, DRB1 and DQB1, around 520 for DQA1, some 570 for DPA1, and approximately 470 for DPB1. Roughly 5 DR-DQ haplotypes were handled as single units for association and clustering because linkage in the cohort was strong. On average, about 240,000 unique TCR beta nucleotide sequences were sequenced per donor among some 420 genotyped donors of the cohort, with around 19% of those sequences being non-productive.

The research as a whole found: A later analysis found that HLA-associated TCR beta chains were more clonally expanded and had lower generation probabilities than equally common non-associated chains. In an earlier analysis of over 550 of the donors, most TCR beta V segments were observed in productive rearrangements about 90% or about 30% of the time, broadly matching IMGT annotations. A further reported finding was that TCR beta sequences accurately predicted the HLA-A and HLA-B alleles for most subjects in the first cohort. The authors suggested that the approach could potentially be generalized to other disease states and immunological phenotypes. In a later genetic analysis, a missense DCLRE1C variant was associated with V-gene and J-gene trimming of TCR beta chains, and the association was replicated in an independent cohort. The only immune exposure information available for the cohort was CMV serostatus. Linkage disequilibrium might explain the correlated functional status among segregating V segments, but an unknown experimental factor could not be ruled out. Most CMV-associated TCR beta chains appeared to be HLA-restricted in a later analysis, and the HLA associations seemed to be driven largely by CMV exposure. The sequencing pipeline was judged likely to have produced a cluster of highly shared sequence variants as a technical artifact. In vitro tests confirmed that three of the cytomegalovirus-associated TCR beta chains recognize cytomegalovirus antigens. In the study, 150 to 200 TCR beta chains were listed as associated with cytomegalovirus. Roughly uniform sequencing depth across donors was assumed in presence/absence analyses, although this assumption may not hold. The earlier analysis of about 600 of the donors excluded some 16 rarely observed V segments, including chromosome 9 orphons, because counts were too low. This cohort had only TCR beta chains sequenced, and the lack of alpha or paired-chain data limited which features could be detected. Because some donors lacked HLA typing at each locus, the association tests relied only on the typed subset. A later genetic analysis reported fewer N-insertions in productive TCRs among donors in an Asian-associated ancestry cluster than the roughly 700-donor mean. According to a later analysis, TCR association rates differed among HLA loci, with DRB1 alleles showing the most associated TCRs and HLA-C alleles showing the fewest. At a false discovery rate of 0.05, a later analysis linked 15,000 to 20,000 TCR beta sequences to specific HLA alleles. Strong co-occurrence of HLA alleles, especially DR and DQ, made assigning TCR associations to individual alleles difficult. In a later analysis, several top co-occurrence clusters were reported to appear linked to parvovirus B19, influenza, CMV and Epstein-Barr virus. Cytomegalovirus status was reported to be diagnosed by the classifier with high specificity and sensitivity in both the original and validation cohorts. The 87-base-pair reads could not distinguish some IMGT-functional V segments, including TRBV6-2 and TRBV6-3, so those segments were excluded. Most TCR sequences were seen in very few donors, while some public TCRs were found in many individuals.

The sequence joins TRBV5-1 to TRBJ2-5; TRBD1 aligns with 9 central bases. This TCR came from a woman younger than 35 in good health and CMV-seronegative. The sample was PBMCs. The sequenced DNA: TGCGCCAGCAGCGCCGACAGGGGGAAGACCCAGTACTTC. This sequence encodes CASSADRGKTQYF.